This T cell receptor beta chain is drawn from a study of cytomegalovirus exposure and HLA in healthy donors. General study results and limits: Analysis was carried out at a later point, and it linked a missense DCLRE1C variant to TCR beta V- and J-gene trimming. The later analysis indicated that the majority of CMV-associated TCR beta chains appeared HLA-restricted. It was 150 to 200 TCR beta chains that were listed as cytomegalovirus-associated. In vitro, a few CMV-associated chains proved specific for CMV antigens.

V lost 10 bases and J 5 bases, leaving 15 bases between the germline ends. The CDR3 contains 14 residues. The germline CDR1 and CDR2 sequences are MNHEY and SVGAGI. PCR involved 60 Vbeta and 13 Jbeta primers. Measured with immunoSEQ multiplex PCR; TCRdb has only the in-frame clones, and not every one. The sample has around 120,000 clones, approximately 84% seen once. With regard to this clone: The antigen remains undetermined.

The origin of this receptor is a boy aged 2 to 9 in good health and CMV-seronegative. The sequenced sample was PBMCs. The rearrangement joins TRBV6-5 to TRBJ1-6, with D tentatively TRBD1 (5 bases). This CDR3 is CATSFGGNNSPLHF. The CDR3 DNA sequence: TGTGCCACCAGCTTCGGGGGAAATAATTCACCCCTCCACTTT.